This T cell receptor beta chain was captured by sequencing in a study of T-cell reconstitution after alpha-beta-depleted transplantation in children. This CDR3 has 15 amino acids. The ends were cut back, 4 bases at V and 3 bases at J, with 13 bases in the middle. From germline, CDR1 is MNHEY and CDR2 SVGEGT. Preparation of the TCRbeta library involved a method that used unique molecular identifiers. TCRdb passed the PCR reads through MiXCR, listing each CDR3 protein once. The repertoire consists of about a million distinct CDR3 sequences, with about 26% occurring once and the leading ten covering about 28%.

The input for sequencing was PBMCs, mostly from graft donor cells, taken 360 days after TCRalphabeta/CD19-depleted stem cell transplant. The sequence derives from a boy under two years old who had a stem cell transplant for SCID, so the T cells may come from the graft donor. This chain joins TRBV6-2 or TRBV6-3 and TRBJ2-1; D is possibly TRBD2 (5 bases). The chain's CDR3 is CASSSGVPVYNEQFF. The CDR3 DNA sequence: TGTGCCAGCAGTTCCGGGGTCCCCGTCTACAATGAGCAGTTCTTC.